Listed below are T cell receptor beta chains from one sample, sequenced in a study of blood T cell repertoires in COVID-19. Generated by immunoSEQ multiplex PCR, the TCRdb table keeps only in-frame clones and is missing some. The table has about 98,000 clones, approximately 80% seen once. What was sequenced was peripheral blood. The origin of the receptors is a man aged 60 to 69 with active or convalescent COVID-19. The conserved cysteine and the conserved F or W are not part of the CDR3 here. The order of the fields is J gene, V gene, CDR3 protein.

J gene: TRBJ2-5
V gene: TRBV27
CDR3 protein: ASRDVSQSRETQY

J gene: TRBJ2-3
V gene: TRBV7-8
CDR3 protein: ASNLGVAGSTDTQY

J gene: TRBJ1-3
V gene: TRBV7-2
CDR3 protein: ASSPGRAFGNTIY

J gene: TRBJ2-2
V gene: TRBV15
CDR3 protein: ATSSLGQGYTGELF

J gene: TRBJ1-1
V gene: TRBV5-1
CDR3 protein: ASRGTGGLTEAF

J gene: TRBJ1-5
V gene: TRBV19
CDR3 protein: ASSITQGFQPQH

J gene: TRBJ2-2
V gene: TRBV5-1
CDR3 protein: ASSFKREMGGGELF

J gene: TRBJ1-3
V gene: TRBV11-2
CDR3 protein: ASRDPGQGSGNTIY

J gene: TRBJ1-6
V gene: TRBV7-2
CDR3 protein: ASRPDRGRNSPLH

J gene: TRBJ1-2
V gene: TRBV12-3/TRBV12-4
CDR3 protein: ASTQTANYGYT

J gene: TRBJ2-2
V gene: TRBV27
CDR3 protein: ASSATSGRSNTGELF

J gene: TRBJ2-3
V gene: TRBV7-6
CDR3 protein: ASSLQEVALTDTQY

J gene: TRBJ2-2
V gene: TRBV28
CDR3 protein: ASSLYRVRGELF

J gene: TRBJ1-2
V gene: TRBV28
CDR3 protein: ASSYPGGHGYGYT

J gene: TRBJ1-2
V gene: TRBV5-8
CDR3 protein: ASSVRNYGYT

J gene: TRBJ2-7
V gene: TRBV27
CDR3 protein: ASSPQGREDEQY

J gene: TRBJ1-4
V gene: TRBV30
CDR3 protein: AWSRGSTNEKLF

J gene: TRBJ2-2
V gene: TRBV4-3
CDR3 protein: ASSLRTTNTGELF

J gene: TRBJ2-5
V gene: TRBV24-1
CDR3 protein: ATSDRGQVQETQY

J gene: TRBJ2-5
V gene: TRBV5-5
CDR3 protein: ASSHASGTNGAETQY

J gene: TRBJ1-1
V gene: TRBV6-5
CDR3 protein: ASKEGAMAF

J gene: TRBJ1-1
V gene: TRBV12-5
CDR3 protein: ASALGQRNTEAF

J gene: TRBJ1-2
V gene: TRBV27
CDR3 protein: ASSSGGYGYT

J gene: TRBJ1-2
V gene: TRBV18
CDR3 protein: ASSLGSTSNYGYT

J gene: TRBJ2-7
V gene: TRBV18
CDR3 protein: ASSLGQGDTYEQY

J gene: TRBJ1-1
V gene: TRBV18
CDR3 protein: ASSPSGDTEAF

J gene: TRBJ1-4
V gene: TRBV28
CDR3 protein: ASSYGTGGNEKLF

J gene: TRBJ1-1
V gene: TRBV6-6
CDR3 protein: ASSYSSGRGEAF

J gene: TRBJ2-6
V gene: TRBV19
CDR3 protein: ASSIGARGPGANVLT

J gene: TRBJ2-1
V gene: TRBV29-1
CDR3 protein: SVERNEQF

J gene: TRBJ1-1
V gene: TRBV9
CDR3 protein: ASSDTGLSTEAF

J gene: TRBJ1-1
V gene: TRBV7-8
CDR3 protein: ASSSSFSEAF

J gene: TRBJ1-3
V gene: TRBV7-2
CDR3 protein: ASSLGGPYSGNTIY

J gene: TRBJ2-7
V gene: TRBV28
CDR3 protein: ASSPSGPPYEQY

J gene: TRBJ2-4
V gene: TRBV29-1
CDR3 protein: SVTRDKNIQY

J gene: TRBJ2-5
V gene: TRBV29-1
CDR3 protein: SVQPGLAVTQY

J gene: TRBJ2-7
V gene: TRBV27
CDR3 protein: ASSLASGYEQY

J gene: TRBJ2-1
V gene: TRBV12-3/TRBV12-4
CDR3 protein: ASRLADGREQF

J gene: TRBJ1-5
V gene: TRBV18
CDR3 protein: ASSPPTGPQH

J gene: TRBJ1-2
V gene: TRBV2
CDR3 protein: ASSERTGRYGYT

J gene: TRBJ1-2
V gene: TRBV2
CDR3 protein: ASSTGVGGYT

J gene: TRBJ2-5
V gene: TRBV3-1/TRBV3-2
CDR3 protein: ASRTSGRETQY

J gene: TRBJ2-7
V gene: TRBV11-2
CDR3 protein: ASSLDQGVYEQY

J gene: TRBJ1-5
V gene: TRBV30
CDR3 protein: AWGGQGINQPQH

J gene: TRBJ1-1
V gene: TRBV7-2
CDR3 protein: ASSRQGQGNTEAF

J gene: TRBJ1-1
V gene: TRBV6-2/TRBV6-3
CDR3 protein: ASSYGAMNTEAF

J gene: TRBJ2-1
V gene: TRBV29-1
CDR3 protein: SAHRDRGYNEQF

J gene: TRBJ2-2
V gene: TRBV7-3
CDR3 protein: ASSLTPGGPSGELF

J gene: TRBJ2-3
V gene: TRBV6-1
CDR3 protein: ASSDTLAGAGDTQY

J gene: TRBJ1-5
V gene: TRBV24-1
CDR3 protein: ATSDSGQTQMAQH

J gene: TRBJ1-1
V gene: TRBV27
CDR3 protein: ASSFNRDRTEAF

J gene: TRBJ2-2
V gene: TRBV4-1
CDR3 protein: ASSPRQASNTGELF

J gene: TRBJ2-5
V gene: TRBV6-6
CDR3 protein: ASSFVAGEETQY